This T cell receptor (beta chain) was captured in a study of blood T cell repertoires in COVID-19. The overall study: Samples representing acute and convalescent COVID-19 were sourced from the United States, Italy and Spain.

Germline CDR1 LGHDT, CDR2 YNNKEL (reference sequence). V was cut by 3 bases and J by 10 bases, with 10 bases left in between. The CDR3 loop spans 13 amino acids. This study enrolled people aged about 18 to 90 from about two dozen US geographic areas. Measured with immunoSEQ multiplex PCR; TCRdb has only the in-frame clones, and not every one. The sample includes roughly 180,000 clones, over 75% of them seen just once. This chain connects TRBV3-1 (or the pseudogene TRBV3-2) to TRBJ1-6; D not certain. The receptor was isolated from a man aged 50 to 60 who had recovered from COVID-19. Sequenced input: PBMCs or T cells enriched from blood (not recorded which). CDR3 DNA: TGTGCCAGCAGCCAGGCGGGAGGCTCACCCCTCCACTTT. Its translation: CASSQAGGSPLHF.